The 17 T cell receptor beta chains given below trace back to one sample, sequenced in a study of T cells in Graves' hyperthyroidism and ophthalmopathy. Amplification of TCR beta CDR3 regions was performed using RNA transcripts as template. Carried out on the TCR CDR3, a first-round RT-PCR used the HTBI primer set. TCRdb redid the calling of the multiplex PCR reads with MiXCR, one entry per CDR3 protein. The table includes tens of thousands of distinct CDR3 sequences, roughly 49% detected once. Specimen: peripheral blood or thyroid tissue (not recorded which). The receptors stem from a woman in her 50s with Graves' hyperthyroidism.

CDR3 in DNA: TGTGCTAGTCGCTCCTACGAGCAGTACTTC. It codes for CASRSYEQYF. This chain joins TRBV11-1 and TRBJ2-7; no clear D gene. The CDR3 is 10 residues long. The germline gives CDR1 SGHAT, CDR2 FQDESV (reference sequence).

This chain joins TRBV9 and TRBJ1-1; no clear D. The CDR3 covers 13 residues. Germline loops: CDR1 SGDLS, CDR2 YYNGEE. The V gene lost 4 bases and the J gene lost 1 base, with 8 bases spanning the gap. For the CDR3, the DNA is TGTGCCAGCAGCCCGGTCTGGAACACTGAAGCTTTCTTT. It specifies CASSPVWNTEAFF. Supplemented by reference TRBV9 and TRBJ1-1, the full variable domain reads DSGVTQTPKHLITATGQRVTLRCSPRSGDLSVYWYQQSLDQGLQFLIQYYNGEERAKGNILERFSAQQFPDLHSELNLSSLELGDSALYFCASSPVWNTEAFFGQGTRLTVV.

Ten or more counts support this clonotype. The rearrangement joins TRBV2 to TRBJ1-4; tentative D call: TRBD1 (5 bases). Germline V lookup: CDR1 SNHLY, CDR2 FYNNEI. This CDR3 comprises 16 residues. Trimming pared 9 bases from V and 0 bases from J, leaving 17 bases between. The CDR3 DNA reads TGTGCCAGGGGGCTTAGGGCCCTACCAACTAATGAAAAACTGTTTTTT. Amino acids: CARGLRALPTNEKLFF.

This clonotype was counted at least ten times. The V call is TRBV6-6, the J call TRBJ1-3, with TRBD1 matching over 8 bases. Germline-derived CDR1 and CDR2 are MNHNY and SVGAGI (reference sequence). The V gene end was trimmed by 4 bases and the J gene end by 5 bases; junction bases not matched to a gene: 7. The CDR3 loop spans 15 amino acids. CDR3 coding DNA: TGTGCCAGCAGTTCGGACAGGGACAGCAGAAACACCATATATTTT. Translated: CASSSDRDSRNTIYF.

This clonotype came up many times. The rearrangement uses TRBV24-1 and TRBJ2-2; D remains ambiguous. V lost 5 bases, J lost 5 bases, and 8 bases lay in between. CDR3 length: 13 residues. From germline, CDR1 is KGHDR and CDR2 SFDVKD. CDR3 residues: CATSALTTGELFF. As DNA, the CDR3 is TGTGCCACCAGTGCCCTGACGACCGGGGAGCTGTTTTTT.

This rearrangement joins TRBV29-1 to TRBJ1-1; TRBD1 might be the D (6 bases). The CDR3 spans 13 residues. Between the trimmed V and J ends, which lost 5 bases and 3 bases, there was a span of 13 bases. From germline, CDR1 is SQVTM and CDR2 ANQGSEA. The DNA for the CDR3 is TGCAGCGTTTTGGGGGGCGGGGACACTGAAGCTTTCTTT. Its protein product is CSVLGGGDTEAFF.

This chain links TRBV28 with TRBJ1-1; D is ambiguous. V dropped 6 bases and J dropped 1 base, with 9 bases sitting between them. Germline V gene lookup returns CDR1 MDHEN and CDR2 SYDVKM. The CDR3 is 13 amino acids. The CDR3 loop is CASSHRQNTEAFF. The CDR3 DNA reads TGTGCCAGCAGCCATCGACAGAACACTGAAGCTTTCTTT.

With respect to this clonotype: At one end the junction does not follow the germline gene, possibly because of a read error. CDR3 sequence reads: CASSEATAGVDEASF. Written as DNA, the CDR3 is TGTGCCAGCAGTGAAGCCACGGCAGGGGTGGATGAAGCTTCCTTT. The J gene is TRBJ1-1, the V gene TRBV10-3; D is possibly TRBD1 (6 bases). Germline CDR1 ENHRY, CDR2 SYGVKD. This CDR3 is 15 amino acids long.

This chain joins TRBV7-9 and TRBJ1-2, with a possible D match to TRBD1 (6 bases). CDR1 SEHNR and CDR2 FQNEAQ come from the germline V gene (reference sequence). The length of the CDR3 is 13 residues. The V and J ends lost 1 base and 11 bases respectively, with 14 bases between them. CDR3 DNA: TGTGCCAGCAGCTTAGTGGGGGGCGAGACTTACACCTTC. It translates to CASSLVGGETYTF. Based on the CDR3 plus reference TRBV7-9 and TRBJ1-2, the full variable domain is DTGVSQNPRHKITKRGQNVTFRCDPISEHNRLYWYRQTLGQGPEFLTYFQNEAQLEKSRLLSDRFSAERPKGSFSTLEIQRTEQGDSAMYLCASSLVGGETYTFGSGTRLTVV.

With respect to this clonotype: This may be a read error: a much more frequent sequence differs by one nucleotide. The chain couples TRBV7-6 to TRBJ2-7; no definite D call. The DNA end is a closer match to TRBJ2-1, so the J assignment may be wrong. From germline, CDR1 is SGHVS and CDR2 FNYEAQ. This CDR3 comprises 14 residues. CDR3 protein: CASSFFMANYEQFF. CDR3 coding DNA: TGTGCCAGCAGTTTCTTTATGGCCAATTACGAGCAGTTCTTC.

CDR3 nucleotide sequence: TGTGCCAGCAGCCTAGACAGGGGGAAAGGTTACGAGCAGTACTTC. Encoded protein: CASSLDRGKGYEQYF. V is TRBV6-5 and J is TRBJ2-7, with 9 bases that match TRBD1. Germline values: CDR1 MNHEY, CDR2 SVGAGI. The CDR3 runs 15 residues. V lost 6 bases and J lost 4; bases outside the gene matches: 10.

Ten or more counts support this clonotype. V and J are TRBV5-6 and TRBJ2-3, with 11 bases matching TRBD2. CDR1 SGHDT and CDR2 YYEEEE come from the germline V gene. Losses at the gene ends were 1 base for V and 1 base for J; bases not matched to a gene: 8. The CDR3 is made up of 18 amino acids. The CDR3 spells CASSLWLAGGYGTDTQYF. The CDR3 nucleotides are TGTGCCAGCAGCTTGTGGTTAGCGGGAGGGTATGGCACAGATACGCAGTATTTT.

This clonotype was seen ten or more times. This chain connects TRBV20-1 to TRBJ2-7; D may be TRBD1 (5 bases). Germline V gene data show CDR1 as DFQATT and CDR2 as SNEGSKA (reference sequence). V was cut by 6 bases and J by 2 bases, with 14 bases left in between. The CDR3 covers 13 residues. In DNA form, the CDR3 reads TGCAGTGCCAGGGTTCACAGAACCTACGAGCAGTACTTC. This gives the protein CSARVHRTYEQYF.

The chain combines TRBV7-8 with TRBJ2-7, with 7 bases fitting TRBD2. Unmatched junction bases numbered 12, after V lost 9 bases and J lost 4 bases. Germline values: CDR1 SGHVS, CDR2 FQNEAQ. This CDR3 comprises 14 residues. In DNA form, the CDR3 reads TGTGCCAGTAGTATCAGCGGGACGCGATACGAGCAGTACTTC. This gives the protein CASSISGTRYEQYF.

This clonotype was seen ten or more times. This chain connects TRBV28 to TRBJ1-2, with D unresolved. The CDR3 spans 13 residues. The V end was cut by 8 bases, the J end by 4 bases, with 14 bases between. Per germline, CDR1 MDHEN and CDR2 SYDVKM. The CDR3: CASLAPAGYGYTF. CDR3 nucleotide sequence: TGTGCCAGCCTGGCTCCCGCAGGCTATGGCTACACCTTC.

The chain recombines TRBV20-1 with TRBJ2-7; 14 bases align to TRBD2. There are 13 residues in the CDR3. Germline V CDR1 and CDR2: DFQATT, SNEGSKA (reference sequence). J gave up 3 bases and V 6 bases, and 1 base lay outside the gene matches. CDR3 sequence reads: CSAGTSGSYEQYF. The CDR3 region has the DNA TGCAGTGCGGGGACTAGCGGGAGCTACGAGCAGTACTTC.

This chain links TRBV6-2 or TRBV6-3 with TRBJ1-1; no clear D. V dropped 6 bases and J dropped 1 base, with 12 bases sitting between them. The CDR3 covers 14 residues. Germline loops: CDR1 MNHEY, CDR2 SVGEGT. The DNA of the CDR3 is TGTGCCAGCAGAGGAGAGGCTACGAACACTGAAGCTTTCTTT. This codes for CASRGEATNTEAFF.